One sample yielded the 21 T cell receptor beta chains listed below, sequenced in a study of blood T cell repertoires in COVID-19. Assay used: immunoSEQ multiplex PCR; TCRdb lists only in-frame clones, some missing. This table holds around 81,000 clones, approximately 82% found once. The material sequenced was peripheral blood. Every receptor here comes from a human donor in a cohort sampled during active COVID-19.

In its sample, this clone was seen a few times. The CDR3 reads CASSEDRGTYEQYF. Written as DNA, the CDR3 is TGTGCCAGCAGTGAGGACAGGGGGACCTACGAGCAGTACTTC. J is TRBJ2-7 and V is TRBV2; TRBD1 aligns across 10 bases. Looked up from germline, CDR1 is SNHLY and CDR2 is FYNNEI. CDR3 length equals 14 residues. The junction had 1 base not matched to a gene; V was cut back by 3 bases and J by 2 bases.

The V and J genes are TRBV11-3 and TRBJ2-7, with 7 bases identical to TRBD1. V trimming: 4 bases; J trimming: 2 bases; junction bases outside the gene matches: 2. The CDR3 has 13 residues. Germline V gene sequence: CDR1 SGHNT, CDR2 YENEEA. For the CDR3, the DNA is TGTGCCAGCAGCTCCAGGGGGACCTACGAGCAGTACTTC. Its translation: CASSSRGTYEQYF. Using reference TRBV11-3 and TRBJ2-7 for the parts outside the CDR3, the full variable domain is EAGVVQSPRYKIIEKKQPVAFWCNPISGHNTLYWYLQNLGQGPELLIRYENEEAVDDSQLPKDRFSAERLKGVDSTLKIQPAELGDSAVYLCASSSRGTYEQYFGPGTRLTVT.

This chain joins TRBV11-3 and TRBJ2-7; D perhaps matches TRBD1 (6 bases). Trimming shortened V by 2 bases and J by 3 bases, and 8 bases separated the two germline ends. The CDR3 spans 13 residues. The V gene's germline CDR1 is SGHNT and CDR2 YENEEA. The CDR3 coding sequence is TGTGCCAGCAGCTTAAGACAGGACTACGAGCAGTACTTC. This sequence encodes CASSLRQDYEQYF.

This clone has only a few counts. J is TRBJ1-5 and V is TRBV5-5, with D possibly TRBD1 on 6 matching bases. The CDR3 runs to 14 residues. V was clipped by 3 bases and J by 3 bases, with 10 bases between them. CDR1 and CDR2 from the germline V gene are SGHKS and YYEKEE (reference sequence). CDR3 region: CASSWTEPNQPQHF. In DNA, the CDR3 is TGTGCCAGCAGCTGGACAGAACCCAATCAGCCCCAGCATTTT. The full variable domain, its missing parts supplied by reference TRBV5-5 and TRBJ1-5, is DAGVTQSPTHLIKTRGQQVTLRCSPISGHKSVSWYQQVLGQGPQFIFQYYEKEERGRGNFPDRFSARQFPNYSSELNVNALLLGDSALYLCASSWTEPNQPQHFGDGTRLSIL.

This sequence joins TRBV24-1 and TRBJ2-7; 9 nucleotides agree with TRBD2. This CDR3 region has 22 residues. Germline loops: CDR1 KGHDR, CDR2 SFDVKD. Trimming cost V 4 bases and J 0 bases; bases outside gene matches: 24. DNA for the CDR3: TGTGCCACCAGTGACCCCTACAGGGCGGACCGCGGGGGGGGCTCTAGCTCCTACGAGCAGTACTTC. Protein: CATSDPYRADRGGGSSSYEQYF.

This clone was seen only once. CDR3: CASSPDRGLVNTEAFF. In DNA form, the CDR3 reads TGTGCCAGCAGCCCGGACAGGGGGCTTGTGAACACTGAAGCTTTCTTT. J is TRBJ1-1 and V is TRBV5-6; TRBD1 matches at 11 bases. Per germline, CDR1 SGHDT and CDR2 YYEEEE. The V gene end was trimmed by 4 bases and the J gene end by 0 bases; junction bases not matched to a gene: 5. The CDR3 has 16 amino acids.

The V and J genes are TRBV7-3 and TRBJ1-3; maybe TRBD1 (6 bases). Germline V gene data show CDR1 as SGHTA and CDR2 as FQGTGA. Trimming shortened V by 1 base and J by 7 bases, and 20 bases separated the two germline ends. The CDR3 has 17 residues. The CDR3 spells CASSLMGRGVQGNTIYF. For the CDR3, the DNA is TGTGCCAGCAGCTTAATGGGCAGGGGTGTACAAGGGAACACCATATATTTT.

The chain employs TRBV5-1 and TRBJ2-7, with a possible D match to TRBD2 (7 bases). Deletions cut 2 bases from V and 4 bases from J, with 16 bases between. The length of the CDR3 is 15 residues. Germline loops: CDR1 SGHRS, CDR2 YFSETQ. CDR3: CASSFGRGAGYEQYF. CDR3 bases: TGCGCCAGCAGCTTCGGTCGGGGGGCGGGATACGAGCAGTACTTC.

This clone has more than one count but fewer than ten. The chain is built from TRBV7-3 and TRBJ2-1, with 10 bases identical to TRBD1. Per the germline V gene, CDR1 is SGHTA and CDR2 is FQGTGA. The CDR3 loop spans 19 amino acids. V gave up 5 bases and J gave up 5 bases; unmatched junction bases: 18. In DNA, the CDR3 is TGTGCCAGCAGCCCCTGGGGTGCGACAGGGGGCGCGGGGAACAATGAGCAGTTCTTC. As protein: CASSPWGATGGAGNNEQFF.

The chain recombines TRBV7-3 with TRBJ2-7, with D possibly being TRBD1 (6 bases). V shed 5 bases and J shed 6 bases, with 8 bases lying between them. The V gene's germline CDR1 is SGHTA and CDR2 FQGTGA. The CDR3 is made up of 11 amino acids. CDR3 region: CASSQGGEQYF. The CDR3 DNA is TGTGCCAGCAGCCAAGGGGGCGAGCAGTACTTC.

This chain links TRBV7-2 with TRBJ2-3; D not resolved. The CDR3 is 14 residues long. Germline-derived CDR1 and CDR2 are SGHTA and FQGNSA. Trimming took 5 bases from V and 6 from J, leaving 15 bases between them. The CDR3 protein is CASSSPKQTDTQYF. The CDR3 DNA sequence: TGTGCCAGCAGCAGCCCGAAGCAAACGGATACGCAGTATTTT.

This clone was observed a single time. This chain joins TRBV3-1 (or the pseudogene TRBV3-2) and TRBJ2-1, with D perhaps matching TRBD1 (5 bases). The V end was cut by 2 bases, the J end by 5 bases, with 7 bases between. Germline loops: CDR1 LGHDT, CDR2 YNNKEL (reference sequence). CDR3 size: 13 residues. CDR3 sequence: CASSQQGNNEQFF. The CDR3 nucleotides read TGTGCCAGCAGCCAACAGGGCAACAATGAGCAGTTCTTC.

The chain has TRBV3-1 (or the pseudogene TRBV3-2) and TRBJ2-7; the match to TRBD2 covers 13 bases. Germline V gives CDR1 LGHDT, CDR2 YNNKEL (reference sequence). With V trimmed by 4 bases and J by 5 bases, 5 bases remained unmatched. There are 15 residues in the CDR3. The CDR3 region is CASSRAGTSGDEQYF. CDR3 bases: TGTGCCAGCAGCCGTGCCGGGACTAGCGGGGACGAGCAGTACTTC.

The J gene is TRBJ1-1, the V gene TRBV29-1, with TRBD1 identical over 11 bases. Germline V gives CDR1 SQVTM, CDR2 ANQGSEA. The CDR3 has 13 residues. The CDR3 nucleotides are TGCACCACGGACAGGGGGCGAAACACTGAAGCTTTCTTT. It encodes CTTDRGRNTEAFF.

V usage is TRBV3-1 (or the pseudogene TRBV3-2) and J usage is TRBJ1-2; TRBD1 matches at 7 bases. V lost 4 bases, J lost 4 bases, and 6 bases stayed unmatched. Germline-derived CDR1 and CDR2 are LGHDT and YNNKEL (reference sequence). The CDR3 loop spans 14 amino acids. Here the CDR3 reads CASSPRQGTYGYTF. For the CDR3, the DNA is TGTGCCAGCAGCCCCCGACAGGGTACCTATGGCTACACCTTC.

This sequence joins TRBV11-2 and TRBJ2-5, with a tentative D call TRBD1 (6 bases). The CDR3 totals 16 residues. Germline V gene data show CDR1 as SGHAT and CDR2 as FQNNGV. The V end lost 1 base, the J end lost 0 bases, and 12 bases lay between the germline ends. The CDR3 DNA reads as TGTGCCAGCAGCTTAGGATTTTGGGACAACCAAGAGACCCAGTACTTC. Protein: CASSLGFWDNQETQYF.

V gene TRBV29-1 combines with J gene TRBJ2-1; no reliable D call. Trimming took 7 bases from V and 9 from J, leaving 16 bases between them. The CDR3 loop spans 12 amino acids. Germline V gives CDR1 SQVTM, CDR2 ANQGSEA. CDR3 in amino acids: CSGKFWASEQFF. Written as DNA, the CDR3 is TGCAGCGGGAAGTTTTGGGCATCTGAGCAGTTCTTC.

The CDR3 DNA sequence: TGTGCCAGCAGAGGGGGGACTAGCTTGGACGAGCAGTACTTC. Protein product: CASRGGTSLDEQYF. The chain links TRBV6-6 to TRBJ2-7; 9 positions match TRBD2. This CDR3 has 14 residues. The trim removed 6 bases at V and 5 bases at J, leaving 8 bases unmatched. Germline CDR1 reads MNHNY; CDR2 reads SVGAGI (reference sequence).

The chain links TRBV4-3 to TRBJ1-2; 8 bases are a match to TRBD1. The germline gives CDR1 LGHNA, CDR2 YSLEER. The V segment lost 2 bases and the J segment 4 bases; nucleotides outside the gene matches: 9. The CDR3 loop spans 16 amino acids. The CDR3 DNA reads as TGCGCCAGCAGCCAAACTCTAACAGGGGGAATCTATGGCTACACCTTC. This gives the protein CASSQTLTGGIYGYTF.

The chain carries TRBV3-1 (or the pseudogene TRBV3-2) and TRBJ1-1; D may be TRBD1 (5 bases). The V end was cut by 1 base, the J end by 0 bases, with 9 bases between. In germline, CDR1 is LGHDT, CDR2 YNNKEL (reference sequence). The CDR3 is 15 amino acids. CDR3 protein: CASSQAPGVNTEAFF. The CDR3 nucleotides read TGTGCCAGCAGCCAAGCGCCGGGGGTGAACACTGAAGCTTTCTTT.

DNA for the CDR3: TGTGCCAGCAAAATGCCAGGACAAAGCACAGATACGCAGTATTTT. Amino acids: CASKMPGQSTDTQYF. This sequence joins TRBV5-4 and TRBJ2-3; TRBD1 is a possible D gene (5 bases). The V end was cut by 6 bases, the J end by 0 bases, with 14 bases between. Germline values: CDR1 SGHNT, CDR2 YYREEE (reference sequence). CDR3 length equals 15 residues.